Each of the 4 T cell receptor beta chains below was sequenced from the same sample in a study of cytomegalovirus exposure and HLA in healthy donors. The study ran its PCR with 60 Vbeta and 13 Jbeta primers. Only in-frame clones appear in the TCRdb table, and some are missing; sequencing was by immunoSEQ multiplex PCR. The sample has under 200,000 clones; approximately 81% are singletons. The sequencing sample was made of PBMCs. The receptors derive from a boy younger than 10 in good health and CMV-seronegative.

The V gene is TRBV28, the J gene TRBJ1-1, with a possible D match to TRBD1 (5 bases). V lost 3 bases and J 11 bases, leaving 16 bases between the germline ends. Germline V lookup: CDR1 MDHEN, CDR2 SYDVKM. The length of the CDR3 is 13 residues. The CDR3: CASSLGDSSGAFF. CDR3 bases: TGTGCCAGCAGTTTGGGGGACTCGTCAGGGGCTTTCTTT.

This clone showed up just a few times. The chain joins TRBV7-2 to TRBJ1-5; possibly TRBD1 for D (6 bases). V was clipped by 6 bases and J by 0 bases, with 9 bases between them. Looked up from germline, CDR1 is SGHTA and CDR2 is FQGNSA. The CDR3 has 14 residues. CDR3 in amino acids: CASRQQGSNQPQHF. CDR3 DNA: TGTGCCAGCAGACAACAGGGTAGCAATCAGCCCCAGCATTTT.

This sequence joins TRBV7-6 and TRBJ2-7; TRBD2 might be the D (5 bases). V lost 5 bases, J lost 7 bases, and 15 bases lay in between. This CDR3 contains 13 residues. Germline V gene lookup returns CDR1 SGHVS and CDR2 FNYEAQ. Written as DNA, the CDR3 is TGTGCCAGCAGCAGACGGGAAAGATATGAGCAGTACTTC. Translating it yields CASSRRERYEQYF.

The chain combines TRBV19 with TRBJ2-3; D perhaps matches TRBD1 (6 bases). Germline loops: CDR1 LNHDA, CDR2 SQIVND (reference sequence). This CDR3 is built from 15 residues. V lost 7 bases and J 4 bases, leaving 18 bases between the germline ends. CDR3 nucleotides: TGTGCCAGTACATCGTCAGGGGTAGTTGCAGATACGCAGTATTTT. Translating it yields CASTSSGVVADTQYF.